These 13 T cell receptor beta chains were all obtained from the same sample, sequenced in a study of blood T cells in healthy people across ages. A second PCR, run for 7 to 11 cycles, used a sample-barcoded 5' primer plus a J-beta primer mix. Using its own MiXCR run on the 5' RACE reads, TCRdb lists one record per CDR3 protein. The table lists 800,000 or so distinct CDR3 sequences, more than 35% of them singletons. The specimen sequenced was blood. These receptors all stem from a man at least 80 years old in good health.

This clonotype was seen a handful of times. The CDR3 is CATSRDATLFTETQYF. CDR3 nucleotides: TGTGCCACCAGCAGAGATGCCACTTTGTTTACGGAGACCCAGTACTTC. The chain has TRBV15 and TRBJ2-5, with D uncertain. The CDR3 runs to 16 residues. The V gene lost 0 bases and the J gene lost 5 bases, with 16 bases spanning the gap. The germline CDR1 and CDR2 sequences are LNHNV and YYDKDF (reference sequence).

This sequence joins TRBV9 and TRBJ2-5; 8 bases are a match to TRBD1. The better agreement between TRBJ2-7 and the DNA end casts doubt on the J call. Germline CDR1 and CDR2: SGDLS and YYNGEE. This CDR3 spans 17 amino acids. The DNA for the CDR3 is TGTGCCAGCAGCCCTAGGCCTCTGGGACAGGACATCTACGAGCAGTACTTC. It is translated as CASSPRPLGQDIYEQYF.

J is TRBJ1-1 and V is TRBV15; 8 positions match TRBD1. This CDR3 is built from 14 residues. CDR1 and CDR2 from the germline V gene are LNHNV and YYDKDF (reference sequence). Trimming at V came to 5 bases and at J to 8 bases, leaving 10 bases not matched to a gene. CDR3 DNA: TGTGCCACCAGCGACCGGACGGGGGACAGGGAAGCTTTCTTT. It yields the protein CATSDRTGDREAFF.

V is TRBV25-1 and J is TRBJ1-4; D unresolved. The V end lost 8 bases, the J end lost 2 bases, and 12 bases lay between the germline ends. There are 14 residues in the CDR3. From germline, CDR1 is MGHDK and CDR2 SYGVNS. CDR3: CASAQEATNEKLFF. CDR3 DNA: TGTGCCAGCGCGCAGGAGGCCACTAATGAAAAACTGTTTTTT.

The chain carries TRBV6-2 or TRBV6-3 and TRBJ2-7, with 10 bases fitting TRBD2. The ends lost 0 bases at V and 0 bases at J; junction bases unmatched: 5. The CDR3 spans 17 residues. The V gene's germline CDR1 is MNHEY and CDR2 SVGEGT. In DNA, the CDR3 is TGTGCCAGCAGTTACTCCACTAGCGGGGCTAGCTCCTACGAGCAGTACTTC. Protein product: CASSYSTSGASSYEQYF.

The chain joins TRBV11-3 to TRBJ2-3; D tentatively fits TRBD1 or TRBD2 (5 bases each). Trimming cost V 4 bases and J 3 bases, with 14 bases left between them. Per the germline V gene, CDR1 is SGHNT and CDR2 is YENEEA. CDR3 length: 15 amino acids. CDR3 sequence reads: CASSSRRGRTDTQYF. CDR3 sequence (DNA): TGTGCCAGCAGCTCTCGTCGGGGCCGAACAGATACGCAGTATTTT.

This clonotype occurred a few times. The V and J genes are TRBV20-1 and TRBJ1-1; 9 nucleotides align to TRBD1. The CDR3 has 14 residues. Trimming removed 3 bases from V and 7 bases from J; junction bases left unmatched: 9. The germline V gene encodes CDR1 DFQATT and CDR2 SNEGSKA (reference sequence). This CDR3 reads CSARKRDRESEAFF. The CDR3 DNA reads TGCAGTGCTAGGAAACGGGACAGGGAGAGTGAAGCTTTCTTT.

This clonotype was seen ten or more times. The rearrangement links TRBV7-2 to TRBJ1-2; 7 bases are a match to TRBD1. The CDR3 spans 13 residues. Looked up from germline, CDR1 is SGHTA and CDR2 is FQGNSA. V was clipped by 4 bases and J by 8 bases; unmatched bases: 7. The CDR3 bases are TGTGCCAGCAGCTCGGACAGGCAGGCCGGCTACACCTTC. It translates to CASSSDRQAGYTF.

A single count supports this clonotype. The V call is TRBV20-1, the J call TRBJ1-2; unclear D gene. Germline values: CDR1 DFQATT, CDR2 SNEGSKA (reference sequence). The V and J ends lost 4 bases and 0 bases respectively, with 15 bases between them. CDR3 length equals 15 residues. DNA of the CDR3: TGCAGTGCTATAGGCGGTCTAGTCTCTAACTATGGCTACACCTTC. It codes for CSAIGGLVSNYGYTF.

The chain combines TRBV13 with TRBJ1-6; 7 bases map to TRBD1. The germline V gene has CDR1 PRHDT and CDR2 FYEKMQ (reference sequence). V gave up 0 bases and J gave up 7 bases; unmatched junction bases: 3. This CDR3 comprises 15 residues. CDR3 coding DNA: TGTGCCAGCAGCTTAGGCCAAGGGGGCAATTCACCCCTCCACTTT. Translation gives CASSLGQGGNSPLHF.

Points on this clonotype: One junction end does not reproduce the germline sequence, and a read error may be involved. The rearrangement links TRBV4-2 to TRBJ2-3, with D uncertain. Germline values: CDR1 LGHNA, CDR2 YNFKEQ. The CDR3 extends over 11 amino acids. Here the CDR3 DNA reads TGTGTCAGCAGCCGCATCGGAGAGCAGTATTTT. This sequence encodes CVSSRIGEQYF.

DNA for the CDR3: TGTGCCAGCAGTTACTCGCGGTGGAAAGATAATAGCAATCAGCCCCAGCATTTT. Its translation: CASSYSRWKDNSNQPQHF. V is TRBV6-2 or TRBV6-3 and J is TRBJ1-5; D not certain. Trimming removed 0 bases at V and 0 bases at J, with 15 bases between. This CDR3 has 18 residues. Looked up from germline, CDR1 is MNHEY and CDR2 is SVGEGT.

The chain has TRBV7-2 and TRBJ2-3, with D hard to call. The V end was cut by 2 bases, the J end by 6 bases, with 9 bases between. The CDR3 spans 13 residues. Germline CDR1 reads SGHTA; CDR2 reads FQGNSA. In nucleotides, the CDR3 is TGTGCCAGCAGCTTACCCCAGGAGGATACGCAGTATTTT. Translated, it gives CASSLPQEDTQYF.